What follows is one TCR beta chain and its context. The source of the sample is a study of blood T cell repertoires in COVID-19. About the study: The cDNA or gDNA used as material had been derived from T cells, B-cell-depleted T cells, or PBMCs.

Trimming cost V 4 bases and J 9 bases; bases outside gene matches: 8. This CDR3 has 16 amino acids. Looked up from germline, CDR1 is SGHRS and CDR2 is YFSETQ. Using immunoSEQ multiplex PCR, the repertoire was profiled, and TCRdb retains in-frame clones only, with some absent. The sample records approximately 97,000 clones, under 85% being singletons. The sample consisted of peripheral blood. The TCR sequence derives from a human donor in a cohort sampled during active COVID-19. This chain uses TRBV5-1 with TRBJ2-1; 15 bases map to TRBD2. CDR3 sequence: CASSLRTSGRGSEQFF. The CDR3 DNA reads TGCGCCAGCAGCCTCCGGACTAGCGGGAGGGGGAGTGAGCAGTTCTTC.